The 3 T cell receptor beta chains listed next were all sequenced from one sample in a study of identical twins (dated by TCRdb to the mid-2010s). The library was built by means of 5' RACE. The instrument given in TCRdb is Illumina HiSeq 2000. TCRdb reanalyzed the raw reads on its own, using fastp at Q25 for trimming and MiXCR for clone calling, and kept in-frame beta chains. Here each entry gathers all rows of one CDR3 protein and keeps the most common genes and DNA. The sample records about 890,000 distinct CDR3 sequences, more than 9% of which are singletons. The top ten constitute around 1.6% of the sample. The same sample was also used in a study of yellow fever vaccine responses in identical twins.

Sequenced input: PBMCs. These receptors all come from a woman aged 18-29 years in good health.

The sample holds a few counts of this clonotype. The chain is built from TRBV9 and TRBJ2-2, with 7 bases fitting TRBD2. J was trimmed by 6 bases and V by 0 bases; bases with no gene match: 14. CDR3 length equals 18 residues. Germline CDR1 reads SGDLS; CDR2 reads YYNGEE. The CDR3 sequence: CASSVDPPGVGRAGELFF. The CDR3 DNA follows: TGTGCCAGCAGCGTAGACCCCCCGGGCGTAGGGAGGGCCGGGGAGCTGTTTTTT. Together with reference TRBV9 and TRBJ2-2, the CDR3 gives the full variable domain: DSGVTQTPKHLITATGQRVTLRCSPRSGDLSVYWYQQSLDQGLQFLIQYYNGEERAKGNILERFSAQQFPDLHSELNLSSLELGDSALYFCASSVDPPGVGRAGELFFGEGSRLTVL.

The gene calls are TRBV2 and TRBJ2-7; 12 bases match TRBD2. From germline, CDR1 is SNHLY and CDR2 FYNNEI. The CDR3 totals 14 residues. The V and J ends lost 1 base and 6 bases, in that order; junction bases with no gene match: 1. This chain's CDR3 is CASSEGLAGVEQYF. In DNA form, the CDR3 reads TGTGCCAGCAGTGAAGGACTAGCGGGGGTCGAGCAGTACTTC. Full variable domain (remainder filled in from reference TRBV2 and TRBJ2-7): EPEVTQTPSHQVTQMGQEVILRCVPISNHLYFYWYRQILGQKVEFLVSFYNNEISEKSEIFDDQFSVERPDGSNFTLKIRSTKLEDSAMYFCASSEGLAGVEQYFGPGTRLTVT.

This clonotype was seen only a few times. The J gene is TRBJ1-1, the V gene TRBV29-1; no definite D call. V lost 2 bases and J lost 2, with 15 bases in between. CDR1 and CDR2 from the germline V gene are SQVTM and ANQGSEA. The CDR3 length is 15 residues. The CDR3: CSVELVGLTNTEAFF. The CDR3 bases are TGCAGCGTTGAATTGGTCGGACTGACAAACACTGAAGCTTTCTTT.